This T cell receptor beta chain was found in a study of OX40 agonist ivuxolimab in advanced cancers. Background for the entire study: Ivuxolimab was a fully human IgG2 agonistic monoclonal antibody targeting the costimulatory receptor OX40 (CD134). Intravenous ivuxolimab was administered to patients every 2 weeks at six dose levels: 0.01, 0.1, 0.3, 1.5, 3 and 10 mg/kg. Of the approximately 54 patients in dose escalation, about 20 had hepatocellular carcinoma, some 15 had melanoma, 9 had renal cell carcinoma and 9 had head and neck cancer. A male proportion of approximately 83% and a mean age of approximately 58 years, ranging from about 23 to 90, were recorded for the dose-escalation cohort. Prior anti-PD-1, anti-PD-L1 or anti-CTLA-4 therapy was permitted, and 40% to 50% of dose-escalation patients had received checkpoint inhibitors. Partial responses occurred in three dose-escalation patients, of whom one had hepatocellular carcinoma and two had cutaneous melanoma. The purpose of peripheral TCRbeta sequencing was to test whether ivuxolimab changed TCR sequence diversity and led to clonal T-cell expansion. The monotherapy dose-escalation portion (N of about 57 patients) of the phase I ivuxolimab trial is reported in the paper. Findings and caveats that apply to the study as a whole: In partial responders in the 0.1-3.0 mg/kg groups, normalized peripheral clonal expansion was found to be among the lowest, especially among CD8+ T cells. The antigen specificity of the clonally expanded peripheral T cells was not determined. At doses of 0.1 to 3.0 mg/kg, clonal expansion of both CD4+ and CD8+ T cells in blood was seen between baseline and week 6. On average, CD8+ T cells showed more expanded clones than CD4+ T cells after ivuxolimab. Low levels of normalized T-cell clonal expansion were also seen in some nonresponding patients.

Note on this clone: The target of this receptor is not known. Base qualities are not recorded, but no much larger clone differs from it by a single base.

V is pared back by 0 bases and J by 7 bases, with 9 bases lying between the germline termini. Reading the germline V gene gives CDR1 MNHNS and CDR2 SASEGT. Reading from cysteine to phenylalanine, the CDR3 counts 13 amino acids. Left in the record is the CDR3 DNA by itself, 39 bases read in frame from the first base. The trial excluded patients who had a history of autoimmune disease or who were on systemic immunosuppression. In every dose cohort, peripheral blood was drawn for TCR sequencing at baseline, cycle 4 day 1, and cycle 7 day 1. Samples came from an open-label, multicenter, first-in-human phase I dose-escalation trial of ivuxolimab. Adults with locally advanced or metastatic melanoma, renal cell, hepatocellular, or head and neck squamous cell carcinoma were enrolled in the trial. Before TCR sequencing, CD4+ T cells and CD8+ T cells from peripheral blood were sorted into separate populations.

Genomic DNA was extracted from sorted cells for sequencing of the TCRbeta CDR3 region. The immunoSEQ Assay was used to sequence the TCRbeta CDR3 regions. Not all clones reach the TCRdb copy of this immuneACCESS table, which keeps in-frame sequences only. Checked studies attribute under half of the gap to unresolved V genes and leave the rest unexplained. This sample is represented by over 75,000 clones; around 94% of them were singletons. Jointly, the top ten make up around 2.5% of the sample. The input for sequencing was CD4+ or CD8+ T cells sorted from blood, taken in a trial of the OX40 agonist ivuxolimab. The V and J genes are TRBV6-1 and TRBJ1-2, with the D gene call left open. The TCR sequence derives from an adult with an advanced solid tumor such as melanoma, head and neck, liver or kidney cancer. At the DNA level, the sequence is TGTGCCAGCAGTGAAGCGCGGAAGGGTGGCTACACCTTC. Its protein product is CASSEARKGGYTF.